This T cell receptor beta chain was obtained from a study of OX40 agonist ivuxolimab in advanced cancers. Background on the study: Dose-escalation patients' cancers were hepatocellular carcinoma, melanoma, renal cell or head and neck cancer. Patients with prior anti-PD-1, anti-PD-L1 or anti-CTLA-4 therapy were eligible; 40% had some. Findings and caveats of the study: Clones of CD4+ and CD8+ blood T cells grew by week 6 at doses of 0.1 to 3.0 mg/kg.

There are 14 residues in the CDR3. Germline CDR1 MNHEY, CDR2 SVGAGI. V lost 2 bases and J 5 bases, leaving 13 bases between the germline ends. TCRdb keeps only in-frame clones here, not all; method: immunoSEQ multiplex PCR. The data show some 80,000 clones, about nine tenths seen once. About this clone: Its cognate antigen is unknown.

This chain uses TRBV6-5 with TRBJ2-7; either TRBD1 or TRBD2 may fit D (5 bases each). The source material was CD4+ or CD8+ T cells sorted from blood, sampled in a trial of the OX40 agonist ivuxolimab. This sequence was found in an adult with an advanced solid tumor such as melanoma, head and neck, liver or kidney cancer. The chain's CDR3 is CASSYDRGGHEQYF. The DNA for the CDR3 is TGTGCCAGCAGTTACGACCGGGGCGGGCACGAGCAGTACTTC.